This T cell receptor (beta chain) is from a study of CD8+ T cells in alopecia areata. The CDR3 loop spans 15 amino acids. The V gene's germline CDR1 is LNHDA and CDR2 SQIVND (reference sequence). V dropped 4 bases and J dropped 1 base, with 8 bases sitting between them. As for this clone: Its target is unknown.

Study outcomes and limitations: Many expanded lesional clones remained in scalp and blood on tofacitinib.

Treatment reported: oral pan-JAK inhibitor, 5-10 mg twice daily. Following extraction, RNA underwent reverse transcription to cDNA, which served as the sequencing template. Generated by immunoSEQ multiplex PCR, the TCRdb table keeps only in-frame clones and is missing some. Altogether hundreds of thousands of clones are present, roughly two fifths being singletons, with the ten largest covering almost 0.5%. Sequencing used CD4+ T cells sorted from blood, obtained at approximately week 31, from a patient treated with tofacitinib. The chain links TRBV19 to TRBJ2-6; D is unresolved. The source is a human donor with alopecia areata. The DNA of the CDR3 is TGTGCCAGTAGTAGCCAGACTTCTGGGGCCAACGTCCTGACTTTC. This sequence encodes CASSSQTSGANVLTF.